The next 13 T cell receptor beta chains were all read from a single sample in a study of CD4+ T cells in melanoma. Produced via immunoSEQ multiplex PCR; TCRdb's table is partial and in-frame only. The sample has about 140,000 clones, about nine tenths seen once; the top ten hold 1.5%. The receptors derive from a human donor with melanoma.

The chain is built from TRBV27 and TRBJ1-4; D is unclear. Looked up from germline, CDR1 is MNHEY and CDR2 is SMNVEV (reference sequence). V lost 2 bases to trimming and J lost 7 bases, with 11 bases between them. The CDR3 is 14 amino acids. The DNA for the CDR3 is TGTGCCAGCAGTTTAGGGAAGGCGGGTGAAAAACTGTTTTTT. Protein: CASSLGKAGEKLFF. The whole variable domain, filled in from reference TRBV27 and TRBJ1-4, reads EAQVTQNPRYLITVTGKKLTVTCSQNMNHEYMSWYRQDPGLGLRQIYYSMNVEVTDKGDVPEGYKVSRKEKRNFPLILESPSPNQTSLYFCASSLGKAGEKLFFGSGTQLSVL.

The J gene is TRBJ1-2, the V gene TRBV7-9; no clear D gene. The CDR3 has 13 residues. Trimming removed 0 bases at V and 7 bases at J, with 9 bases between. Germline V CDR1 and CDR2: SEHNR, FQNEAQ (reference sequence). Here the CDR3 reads CASSLATGGGYTF. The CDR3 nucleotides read TGTGCCAGCAGCTTAGCAACCGGAGGTGGCTACACCTTC.

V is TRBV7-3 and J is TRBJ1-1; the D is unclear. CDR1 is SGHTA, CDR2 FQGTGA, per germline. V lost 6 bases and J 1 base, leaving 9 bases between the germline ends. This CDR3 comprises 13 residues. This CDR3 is CASSLEGNTEAFF. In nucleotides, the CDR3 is TGTGCCAGCAGTCTAGAGGGGAACACTGAAGCTTTCTTT.

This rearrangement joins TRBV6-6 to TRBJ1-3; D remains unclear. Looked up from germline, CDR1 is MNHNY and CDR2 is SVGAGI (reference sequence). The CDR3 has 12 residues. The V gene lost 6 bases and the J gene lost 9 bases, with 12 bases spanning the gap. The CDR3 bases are TGTGCCAGCAGGAATACGATAGGCACCATATATTTT. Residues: CASRNTIGTIYF.

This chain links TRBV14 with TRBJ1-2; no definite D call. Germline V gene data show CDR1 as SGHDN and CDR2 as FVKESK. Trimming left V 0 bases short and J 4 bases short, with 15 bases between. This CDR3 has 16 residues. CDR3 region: CASSQDRRLLFYGYTF. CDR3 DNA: TGTGCCAGCAGCCAAGATCGGAGGTTGTTATTCTATGGCTACACCTTC.

This chain's CDR3 is CAWSDSTGGIYGYTF. CDR3 nucleotide sequence: TGTGCCTGGAGTGACTCAACAGGGGGTATCTATGGCTACACCTTC. The V and J genes are TRBV30 and TRBJ1-2; 8 bases map to TRBD1. The CDR3 extends over 15 amino acids. CDR1 and CDR2 (germline): GTSNPN, SVGIG (reference sequence). The V and J ends lost 1 base and 4 bases, in that order; junction bases with no gene match: 8.

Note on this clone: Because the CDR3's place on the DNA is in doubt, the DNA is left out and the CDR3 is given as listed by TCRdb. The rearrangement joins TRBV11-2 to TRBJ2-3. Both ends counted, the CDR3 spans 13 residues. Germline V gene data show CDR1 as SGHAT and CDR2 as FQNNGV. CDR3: CASSTGGPIRSIF.

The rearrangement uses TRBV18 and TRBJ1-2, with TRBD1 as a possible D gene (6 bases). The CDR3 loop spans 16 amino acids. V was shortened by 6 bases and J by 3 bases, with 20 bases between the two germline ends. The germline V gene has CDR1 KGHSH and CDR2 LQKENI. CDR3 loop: CASSDLLQGTYYGYTF. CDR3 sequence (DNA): TGTGCCAGCTCCGATCTACTTCAGGGGACTTACTATGGCTACACCTTC.

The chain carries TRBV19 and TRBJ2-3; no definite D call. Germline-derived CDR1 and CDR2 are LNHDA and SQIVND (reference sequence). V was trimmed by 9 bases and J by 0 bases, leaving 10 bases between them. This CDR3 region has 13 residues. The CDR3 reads CASGVQSTDTQYF. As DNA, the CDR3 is TGTGCCAGCGGAGTACAGAGCACAGATACGCAGTATTTT. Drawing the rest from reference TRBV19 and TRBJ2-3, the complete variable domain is DGGITQSPKYLFRKEGQNVTLSCEQNLNHDAMYWYRQDPGQGLRLIYYSQIVNDFQKGDIAEGYSVSREKKESFPLTVTSAQKNPTAFYLCASGVQSTDTQYFGPGTRLTVL.

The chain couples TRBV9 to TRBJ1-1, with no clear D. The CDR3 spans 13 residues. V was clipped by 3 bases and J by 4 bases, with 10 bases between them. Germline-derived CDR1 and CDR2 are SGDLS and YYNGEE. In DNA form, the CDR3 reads TGTGCCAGCAGCGCGCACACGGGCACTGAAGCTTTCTTT. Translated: CASSAHTGTEAFF.

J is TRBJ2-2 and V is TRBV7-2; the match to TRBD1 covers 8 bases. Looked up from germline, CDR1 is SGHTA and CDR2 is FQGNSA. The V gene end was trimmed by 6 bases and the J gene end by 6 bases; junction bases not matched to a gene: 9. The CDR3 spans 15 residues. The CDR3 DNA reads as TGTGCCAGCAGAAGGACAGGGAACGGCGCCGGGGAGCTGTTTTTT. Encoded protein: CASRRTGNGAGELFF.

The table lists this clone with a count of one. The chain's CDR3 is CASNHNGVTGSNSPLHF. The CDR3 nucleotides are TGTGCCAGCAACCACAACGGGGTGACGGGTTCGAATTCACCCCTCCACTTT. The V call is TRBV19, the J call TRBJ1-6, with no clear D. CDR1 LNHDA and CDR2 SQIVND come from the germline V gene (reference sequence). With 9 bases removed from V and 7 bases from J, the gap between germline ends came to 25 bases. The CDR3 loop spans 17 amino acids.

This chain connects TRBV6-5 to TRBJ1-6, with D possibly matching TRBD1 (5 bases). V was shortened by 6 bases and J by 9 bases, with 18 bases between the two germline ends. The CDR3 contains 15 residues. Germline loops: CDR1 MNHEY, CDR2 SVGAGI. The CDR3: CASSRGKGQGSPLHF. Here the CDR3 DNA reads TGTGCCAGCAGCCGGGGTAAAGGGCAGGGTTCACCCCTCCACTTT.